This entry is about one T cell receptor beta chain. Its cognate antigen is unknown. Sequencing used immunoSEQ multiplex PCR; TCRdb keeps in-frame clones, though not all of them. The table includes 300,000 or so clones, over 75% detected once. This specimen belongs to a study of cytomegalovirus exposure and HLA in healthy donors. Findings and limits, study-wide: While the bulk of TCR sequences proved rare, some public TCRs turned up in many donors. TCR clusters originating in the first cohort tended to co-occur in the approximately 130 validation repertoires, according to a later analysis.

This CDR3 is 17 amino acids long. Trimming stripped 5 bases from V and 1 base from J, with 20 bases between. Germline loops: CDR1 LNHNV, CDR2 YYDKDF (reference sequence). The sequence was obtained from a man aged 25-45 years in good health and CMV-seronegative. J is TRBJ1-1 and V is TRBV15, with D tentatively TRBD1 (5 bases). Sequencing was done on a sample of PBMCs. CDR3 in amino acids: CATSRGEALGPNTEAFF. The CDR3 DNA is TGTGCCACCAGCCGAGGGGAGGCGCTAGGGCCGAACACTGAAGCTTTCTTT.